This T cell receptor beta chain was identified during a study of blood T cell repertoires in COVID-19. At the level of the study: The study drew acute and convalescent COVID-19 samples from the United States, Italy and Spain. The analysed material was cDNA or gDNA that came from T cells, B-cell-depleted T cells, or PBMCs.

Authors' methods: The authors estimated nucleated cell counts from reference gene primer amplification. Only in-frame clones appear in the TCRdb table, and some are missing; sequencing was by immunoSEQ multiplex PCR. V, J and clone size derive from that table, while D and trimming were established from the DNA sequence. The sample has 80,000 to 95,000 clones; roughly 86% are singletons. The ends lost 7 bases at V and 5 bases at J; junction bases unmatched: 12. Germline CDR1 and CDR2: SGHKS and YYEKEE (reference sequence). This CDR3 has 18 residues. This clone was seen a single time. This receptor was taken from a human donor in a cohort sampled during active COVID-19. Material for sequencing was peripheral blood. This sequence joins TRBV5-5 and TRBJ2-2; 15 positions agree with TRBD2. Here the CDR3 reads CASGPGLAGGRGTGELFF. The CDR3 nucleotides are TGTGCCAGCGGACCGGGACTAGCGGGGGGCCGGGGGACCGGGGAGCTGTTTTTT.